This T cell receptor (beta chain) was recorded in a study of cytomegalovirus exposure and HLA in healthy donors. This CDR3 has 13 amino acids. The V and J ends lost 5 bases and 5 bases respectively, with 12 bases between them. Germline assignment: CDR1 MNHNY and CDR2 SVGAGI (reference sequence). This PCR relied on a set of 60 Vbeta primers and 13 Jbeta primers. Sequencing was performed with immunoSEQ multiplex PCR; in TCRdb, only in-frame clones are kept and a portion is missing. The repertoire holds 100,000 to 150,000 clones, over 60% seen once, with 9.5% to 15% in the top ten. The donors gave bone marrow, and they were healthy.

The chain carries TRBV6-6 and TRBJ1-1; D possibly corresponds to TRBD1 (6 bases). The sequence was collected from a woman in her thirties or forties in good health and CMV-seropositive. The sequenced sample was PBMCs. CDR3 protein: CASSTGQWTEAFF. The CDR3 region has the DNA TGTGCCAGCAGTACAGGGCAGTGGACTGAAGCTTTCTTT.